The following is a TCR beta chain sequence with its context. The source of the sample is a study of blood T cell repertoires in COVID-19. Per the authors' pipeline: Reference gene primers were amplified, and this amplification served to estimate nucleated cell counts. Using immunoSEQ multiplex PCR, the repertoire was profiled, and TCRdb retains in-frame clones only, with some absent. V and J calls and clone size follow that table, whereas D and trimming were derived from the DNA. The table has 350,000 to 400,000 clones, more than 80% seen once. Material: peripheral blood. This TCR came from a woman younger than 45 with COVID-19, enrolled during active disease.

CDR3 residues: CASSPTGGRGRTEAFF. In nucleotides, the CDR3 is TGCGCCAGCAGCCCCACCGGGGGGCGGGGTAGAACTGAAGCTTTCTTT. The V and J genes are TRBV4-1 and TRBJ1-1; TRBD1 might be the D (6 bases). With 4 bases removed from V and 5 bases from J, the gap between germline ends came to 20 bases. The CDR3 is 16 residues long. Germline V lookup: CDR1 MGHRA, CDR2 YSYEKL.